This TCR beta chain was found in a study of human T cells and chemical hapten exposure. This clonotype was seen a few times. MiXCR was run by TCRdb on the RACE reads, yielding one entry per CDR3 protein. This repertoire shows almost 40,000 distinct CDR3 sequences, around 9.5% found once; its top ten account for 20% to 30%. The germline V gene has CDR1 SEHNR and CDR2 FQNEAQ (reference sequence). V dropped 1 base and J dropped 4 bases, with 5 bases sitting between them. There are 14 residues in the CDR3. The sample's time point: patch test 3, about 24 weeks after DPC sensitization. Treatment defined: therapeutic diphenylcyclopropenone sensitization with weekly scalp DPC. Unfractionated whole blood yielded the extracted total RNA.

The receptor was derived from a man over 45 with alopecia areata. Some clones in this sample may be carry-over from other donors' samples. The chain couples TRBV7-9 to TRBJ1-6; D call uncertain. Source: whole blood, taken in connection with sensitization to the hapten diphenylcyclopropenone (DPC). The CDR3 region has the DNA TGTGCCAGCAGCTTAGAACAGTATAATTCACCCCTCCACTTT. It codes for CASSLEQYNSPLHF.